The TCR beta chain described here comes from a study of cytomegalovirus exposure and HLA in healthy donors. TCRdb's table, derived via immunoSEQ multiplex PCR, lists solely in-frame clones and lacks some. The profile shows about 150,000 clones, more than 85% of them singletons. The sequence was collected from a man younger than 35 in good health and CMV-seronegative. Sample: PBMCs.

The CDR3 loop reads CASEGTGTGAMGTEAFF. CDR3 DNA: TGTGCCAGCGAGGGGACCGGGACAGGGGCGATGGGCACTGAAGCTTTCTTT. The rearrangement joins TRBV7-9 to TRBJ1-1, with 10 bases fitting TRBD1. The CDR3 has 17 residues. Trimming cost V 8 bases and J 4 bases; bases outside gene matches: 16. Germline assignment: CDR1 SEHNR and CDR2 FQNEAQ (reference sequence).